This T cell receptor beta chain was recorded in a study of human T cells and chemical hapten exposure. Stated time point: patch test 1, 2 weeks after DPC sensitization. As for treatment: therapeutic diphenylcyclopropenone sensitization with weekly scalp DPC. CDR1 SGHRS and CDR2 YFSETQ come from the germline V gene. The germline V and J ends were trimmed by 6 bases and 5 bases, with 24 bases remaining between them. CDR3 size: 16 residues. TCRdb analysed the RACE reads with MiXCR anew, one entry per CDR3 protein. Counted here are about 340,000 distinct CDR3 sequences, around 6.9% occurring once; the ten biggest clones make up 7.5% to 9%.

The genes are TRBV5-1 and TRBJ2-7; D is perhaps TRBD1 (6 bases). This sequence was found in a woman aged 18-29 years with alopecia areata. Some clones in this sample may be carry-over from other donors' samples. The sequencing here drew on whole blood, taken in connection with sensitization to the hapten diphenylcyclopropenone (DPC). The CDR3 nucleotides are TGCGCCAGCACTACCCACCCCGGGACAACGCTGCACGAGCAGTACTTC. Translating it yields CASTTHPGTTLHEQYF.